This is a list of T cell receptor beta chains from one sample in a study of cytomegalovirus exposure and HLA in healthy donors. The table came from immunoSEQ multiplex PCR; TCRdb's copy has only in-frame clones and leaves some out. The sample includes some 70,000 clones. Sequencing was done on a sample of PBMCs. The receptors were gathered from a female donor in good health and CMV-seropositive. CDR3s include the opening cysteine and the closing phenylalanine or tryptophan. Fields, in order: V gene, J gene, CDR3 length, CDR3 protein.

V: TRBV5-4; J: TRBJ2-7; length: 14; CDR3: CASSADRGTYEQYF
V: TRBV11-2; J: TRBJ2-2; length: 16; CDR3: CASNPLGGANTGELFF
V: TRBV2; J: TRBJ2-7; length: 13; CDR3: CASGQGWSYEQYF
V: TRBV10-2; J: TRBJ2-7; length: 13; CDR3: CASSQTGGYEQYF
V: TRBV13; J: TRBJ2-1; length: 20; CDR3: CASNGDLAGGFLSSYNEQFF
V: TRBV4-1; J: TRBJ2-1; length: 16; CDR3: CASSLLSQAGYNEQFF
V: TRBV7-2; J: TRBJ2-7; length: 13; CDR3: CASSLAGKPEQYF
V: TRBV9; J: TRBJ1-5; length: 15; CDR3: CASSVGTNSNQPQHF
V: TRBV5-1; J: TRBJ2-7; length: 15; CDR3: CASRLTGERAYKQYF
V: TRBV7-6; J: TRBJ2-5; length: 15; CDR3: CASSILAGSQETQYF
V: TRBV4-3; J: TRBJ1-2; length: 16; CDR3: CASSQDVTGWNYGYTF
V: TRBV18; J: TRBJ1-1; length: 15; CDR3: CASSPRDRENTEAFF
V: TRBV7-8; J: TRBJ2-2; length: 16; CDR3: CASSLAPGLLLGELFF
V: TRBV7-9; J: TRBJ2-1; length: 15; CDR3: CASSTRAGDGNEQFF
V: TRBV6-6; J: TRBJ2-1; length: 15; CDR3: CASIGREGLDNEQFF
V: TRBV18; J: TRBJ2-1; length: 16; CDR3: CASSPPRTSLVNEQFF
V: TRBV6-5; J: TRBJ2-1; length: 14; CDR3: CASSYTPQENEQFF
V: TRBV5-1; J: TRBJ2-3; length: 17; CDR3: CASNSPISGGHTDTQYF
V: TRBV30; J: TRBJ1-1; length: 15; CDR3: CAWSPNTGANTEAFF
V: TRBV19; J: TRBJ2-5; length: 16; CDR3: CASSAVSGRAGETQYF
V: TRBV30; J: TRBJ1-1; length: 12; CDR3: CAWDRLNTEAFF
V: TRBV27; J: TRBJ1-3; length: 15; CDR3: CASSLRGFTGNTIYF
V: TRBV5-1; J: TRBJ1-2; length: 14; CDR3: CASSFGGASYGYTF
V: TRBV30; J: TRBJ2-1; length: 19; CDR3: CAWSARWLAGGNSYNEQFF
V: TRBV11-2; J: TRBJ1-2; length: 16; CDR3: CASSHDFGTPNYGYTF
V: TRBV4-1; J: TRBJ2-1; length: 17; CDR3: CASSQAQDRSNYNEQFF
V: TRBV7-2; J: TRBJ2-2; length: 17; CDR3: CASSLDHSGSNTGELFF
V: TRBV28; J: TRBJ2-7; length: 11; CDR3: CASIGAYEQYF
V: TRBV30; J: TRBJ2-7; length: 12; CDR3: CAWSVEAYEQYF
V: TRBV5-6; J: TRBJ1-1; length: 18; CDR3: CASSLEGMRRGPNTEAFF
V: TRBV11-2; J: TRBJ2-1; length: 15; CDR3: CASSLQRSSYNEQFF
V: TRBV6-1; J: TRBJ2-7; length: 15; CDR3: CASSATSGLSYEQYF
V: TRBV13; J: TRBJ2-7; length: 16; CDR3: CASSPVKGVSVYEQYF